The 27 T cell receptor beta chains below were found in one sample sequenced in a study of blood T cell repertoires in COVID-19. Clones were read by immunoSEQ multiplex PCR, and TCRdb kept only the in-frame ones, dropping some. The sample has almost 200,000 clones; roughly nine tenths are singletons. Sequenced input: peripheral blood. The receptors originated from a woman between 65 and 79 years old with acute or convalescent COVID-19.

The J gene is TRBJ2-7, the V gene TRBV5-1; D is perhaps TRBD2 (6 bases). CDR3 size: 14 residues. Germline CDR1 reads SGHRS; CDR2 reads YFSETQ. V was shortened by 5 bases and J by 3 bases, with 15 bases between the two germline ends. The CDR3 here is CASSQQGGIYEQYF. Here the CDR3 DNA reads TGCGCCAGCAGTCAGCAGGGAGGTATCTACGAGCAGTACTTC.

This chain links TRBV4-1 with TRBJ1-2, with D possibly TRBD1 on 6 matching bases. Germline CDR1 reads MGHRA; CDR2 reads YSYEKL. This CDR3 has 15 residues. V dropped 1 base and J dropped 13 bases, with 22 bases sitting between them. The CDR3 bases are TGCGCCAGCAGCCAAGTCGAGGGTCAGGGGACGCAGCGCACCTTC. Protein sequence: CASSQVEGQGTQRTF.

The J gene is TRBJ2-1, the V gene TRBV12-5; 7 bases are a match to TRBD2. The J segment lost 2 bases and the V segment lost 6 bases, leaving 7 bases of the junction unmatched. The germline V gene has CDR1 LGHNT and CDR2 FRNRAP. The CDR3 consists of 15 residues. CDR3 nucleotides: TGTGCTAGTGGCCCGAGCGGGGCGACCTACAATGAGCAGTTCTTC. The encoded protein is CASGPSGATYNEQFF.

This rearrangement joins TRBV6-5 to TRBJ1-1; 7 bases line up with TRBD1. This CDR3 is 15 amino acids long. CDR1 is MNHEY, CDR2 SVGAGI, per germline. Trimming removed 4 bases from V and 1 base from J; junction bases left unmatched: 6. The chain's CDR3 is CASSSPGGWNTEAFF. The CDR3 DNA reads TGTGCCAGCAGTTCACCAGGGGGATGGAACACTGAAGCTTTCTTT.

The table lists this clone with a count of one. The chain employs TRBV5-1 and TRBJ2-7, with a weak D call TRBD2 (6 bases). The CDR3 has 15 amino acids. The V end was cut by 7 bases, the J end by 3 bases, with 20 bases between. Germline V gene data show CDR1 as SGHRS and CDR2 as YFSETQ. CDR3 loop: CASALGGTAYYEQYF. The CDR3, as DNA: TGCGCCAGCGCCCTTGGTGGGACTGCTTACTACGAGCAGTACTTC.

The gene calls are TRBV5-1 and TRBJ2-2; no firm D call. Germline V gene sequence: CDR1 SGHRS, CDR2 YFSETQ. The CDR3 is made up of 12 amino acids. V lost 3 bases, J lost 9 bases, and 9 bases lay in between. In DNA form, the CDR3 reads TGCGCCAGCAGCTCAGGCCTGCGGGAGCTGTTTTTT. This sequence encodes CASSSGLRELFF.

V gene TRBV10-3 combines with J gene TRBJ1-4, with 7 positions matching TRBD1. Germline CDR1 and CDR2: ENHRY and SYGVKD. Trimming took 2 bases from V and 7 from J; bases not matched to a gene: 7. This CDR3 spans 15 amino acids. DNA of the CDR3: TGTGCCATCAGTGAGGAGGGGGCCCTCCGTGAAAAACTGTTTTTT. It codes for CAISEEGALREKLFF.

Details on this clone: At the DNA level, this CDR3 is encoded by other sequences in the same sample as well. The rearrangement uses TRBV9 and TRBJ2-7, with TRBD2 as a possible D gene (5 bases). The CDR3 runs 14 residues. V lost 0 bases and J 2 bases, leaving 9 bases between the germline ends. The germline V gene encodes CDR1 SGDLS and CDR2 YYNGEE. CDR3 sequence (DNA): TGTGCCAGCAGCGTAGGAGCGGAACCCTACGAGCAGTACTTC. Translation: CASSVGAEPYEQYF.

The chain joins TRBV28 to TRBJ2-1; D may be TRBD2 (5 bases). The CDR3 consists of 15 residues. V lost 4 bases and J lost 6, with 16 bases in between. Germline CDR1 MDHEN, CDR2 SYDVKM. This CDR3 is CASSSLLGLLNEQFF. The CDR3 DNA reads as TGTGCCAGCAGTTCATTACTAGGCCTTCTCAATGAGCAGTTCTTC.

V and J are TRBV9 and TRBJ2-1; TRBD1 is a possible D gene (6 bases). The V gene lost 3 bases and the J gene lost 9 bases, with 7 bases spanning the gap. CDR3 length: 11 amino acids. CDR1 is SGDLS, CDR2 YYNGEE, per germline. The CDR3 protein is CASSATGEQFF. CDR3 sequence (DNA): TGTGCCAGCAGCGCGACAGGTGAGCAGTTCTTC.

This chain links TRBV6-5 with TRBJ1-3; D is possibly TRBD1 (6 bases). Trimming removed 6 bases from V and 4 bases from J, with 13 bases in between. The CDR3 is 14 residues long. Germline CDR1 reads MNHEY; CDR2 reads SVGAGI. The CDR3 protein is CASRNTGSGNTIYF. In nucleotides, the CDR3 is TGTGCCAGCAGGAATACAGGGTCGGGAAACACCATATATTTT.

The rearrangement links TRBV28 to TRBJ2-6; 9 bases agree with TRBD1. The CDR3 sequence is 16 residues long. The V and J ends lost 7 bases and 12 bases, in that order; junction bases with no gene match: 16. Germline CDR1 is MDHEN and CDR2 is SYDVKM. The CDR3 bases are TGTGCCAGCACCCCAGGGGGACAGGGTGTTGGCATCGTCCTGACTTTC. This codes for CASTPGGQGVGIVLTF.

In its sample, this clone was seen a few times. This chain links TRBV19 with TRBJ1-1; a weak D match, TRBD1 (6 bases). Trimming pared 0 bases from V and 11 bases from J, leaving 19 bases between. Germline V lookup: CDR1 LNHDA, CDR2 SQIVND (reference sequence). The CDR3 runs to 15 residues. In nucleotides, the CDR3 is TGTGCCAGTAGTATAGACCTCCGGCAGGGGATGTTTGCTTTCTTT. This sequence encodes CASSIDLRQGMFAFF. The full variable domain, with the rest looked up from reference TRBV19 and TRBJ1-1, is DGGITQSPKYLFRKEGQNVTLSCEQNLNHDAMYWYRQDPGQGLRLIYYSQIVNDFQKGDIAEGYSVSREKKESFPLTVTSAQKNPTAFYLCASSIDLRQGMFAFFGQGTRLTVV.

The chain recombines TRBV11-3 with TRBJ2-3; 9 bases fit TRBD1. Looked up from germline, CDR1 is SGHNT and CDR2 is YENEEA. V was clipped by 3 bases and J by 4 bases; unmatched bases: 11. CDR3 length: 17 residues. The CDR3 spells CASSFSFGQGSADTQYF. CDR3 in DNA: TGTGCCAGCAGCTTTTCATTTGGACAGGGGAGCGCAGATACGCAGTATTTT.

The genes are TRBV3-1 (or the pseudogene TRBV3-2) and TRBJ1-3; D gene uncertain. This CDR3 has 14 residues. V shed 4 bases and J shed 0 bases, with 7 bases lying between them. CDR1 is LGHDT and CDR2 is YNNKEL in the germline V gene (reference sequence). The DNA for the CDR3 is TGTGCCAGCAGCCGAGAGAGCTCTGGAAACACCATATATTTT. Encoded protein: CASSRESSGNTIYF.

This chain uses TRBV10-2 with TRBJ2-3; 10 bases map to TRBD2. V shed 10 bases, J shed 3 bases, and the junction held 7 bases outside the gene matches. Germline V gives CDR1 WSHSY, CDR2 SAAADI. The CDR3 sequence is 14 residues long. The CDR3 protein is CATQRGGPTDTQYF. In DNA, the CDR3 is TGCGCCACCCAGCGGGGGGGTCCGACAGATACGCAGTATTTT.

This rearrangement joins TRBV6-4 to TRBJ2-3; D call uncertain. V was pared by 2 bases and J by 6 bases, with 9 bases between. From germline, CDR1 is MRHNA and CDR2 SNTAGT. This CDR3 spans 13 amino acids. The CDR3 region is CASSDELYDTQYF. The CDR3 DNA reads TGTGCCAGCAGTGACGAACTTTACGATACGCAGTATTTT.

This clone was counted once. This sequence joins TRBV2 and TRBJ2-5; D call uncertain. The V gene lost 1 base and the J gene lost 14 bases, with 17 bases spanning the gap. The CDR3 spans 13 residues. Looked up from germline, CDR1 is SNHLY and CDR2 is FYNNEI. CDR3 sequence reads: CASSEGQRVEVYF. For the CDR3, the DNA is TGTGCCAGCAGTGAAGGGCAACGAGTTGAGGTATACTTC.

This clone was observed a single time. The gene calls are TRBV5-4 and TRBJ2-1, with 8 bases fitting TRBD1. V lost 2 bases and J lost 1; bases outside the gene matches: 2. This CDR3 spans 15 amino acids. Germline V gene sequence: CDR1 SGHNT, CDR2 YYREEE (reference sequence). The CDR3 spells CASSFDRGSYNEQFF. The CDR3 nucleotides read TGTGCCAGCAGCTTTGACAGGGGATCCTACAATGAGCAGTTCTTC.

The chain carries TRBV18 and TRBJ2-7; 10 bases are a match to TRBD2. Germline V gene data show CDR1 as KGHSH and CDR2 as LQKENI. The CDR3 covers 14 residues. The V and J ends lost 3 bases and 4 bases, in that order; junction bases with no gene match: 3. CDR3: CASSPLAGGYEQYF. The CDR3 nucleotides are TGTGCCAGCTCACCCTTAGCGGGGGGATACGAGCAGTACTTC. The full variable domain, in which reference TRBV18 and TRBJ2-7 provide the parts outside the CDR3, is NAGVMQNPRHLVRRRGQEARLRCSPMKGHSHVYWYRQLPEEGLKFMVYLQKENIIDESGMPKERFSAEFPKEGPSILRIQQVVRGDSAAYFCASSPLAGGYEQYFGPGTRLTVT.

The rearrangement uses TRBV28 and TRBJ1-1, with D possibly TRBD1 on 5 matching bases. This CDR3 is 12 amino acids long. In germline, CDR1 is MDHEN, CDR2 SYDVKM. V was trimmed by 8 bases and J by 7 bases, leaving 14 bases between them. This CDR3 reads CASRGGVSEAFF. The CDR3 nucleotides are TGTGCCAGCCGGGGAGGGGTTAGTGAAGCTTTCTTT. The complete variable domain, with remaining parts taken from reference TRBV28 and TRBJ1-1, reads DVKVTQSSRYLVKRTGEKVFLECVQDMDHENMFWYRQDPGLGLRLIYFSYDVKMKEKGDIPEGYSVSREKKERFSLILESASTNQTSMYLCASRGGVSEAFFGQGTRLTVV.

This clone was counted a few times. The chain couples TRBV2 to TRBJ1-2; D possibly corresponds to TRBD1 (6 bases). Trimming took off 8 bases at V and 0 bases at J, with 13 bases between the two ends. The germline V gene has CDR1 SNHLY and CDR2 FYNNEI. There are 14 residues in the CDR3. The CDR3 sequence is CASVWDTPNYGYTF. DNA for the CDR3: TGTGCCAGCGTATGGGACACCCCTAACTATGGCTACACCTTC.

V usage is TRBV7-9 and J usage is TRBJ1-2; 11 bases are a match to TRBD1. CDR3 size: 15 residues. Germline values: CDR1 SEHNR, CDR2 FQNEAQ (reference sequence). The ends lost 2 bases at V and 8 bases at J; junction bases unmatched: 7. The CDR3 spells CASSLRTGGADGYTF. The CDR3 DNA follows: TGTGCCAGCAGCTTAAGGACAGGGGGCGCTGACGGCTACACCTTC.

Remarks on this clone: The identical CDR3 is also encoded by other nucleotide sequences in the sample. This chain uses TRBV5-1 with TRBJ2-3; D not resolved. This CDR3 contains 12 residues. CDR1 and CDR2 from the germline V gene are SGHRS and YFSETQ. Trimming removed 4 bases at V and 0 bases at J, with 3 bases between. CDR3 nucleotide sequence: TGCGCCAGCAGCCTTAGCACAGATACGCAGTATTTT. This codes for CASSLSTDTQYF.

This clone was recorded once. The chain carries TRBV6-1 and TRBJ1-5; D gene unclear. CDR1 and CDR2 (germline): MNHNS, SASEGT. V was trimmed by 2 bases and J by 1 base, leaving 12 bases between them. The CDR3 runs to 16 residues. Here the CDR3 DNA reads TGTGCCAGCAGTGAAATCTTCCTTGGCAGCAATCAGCCCCAGCATTTT. It yields the protein CASSEIFLGSNQPQHF.

The rearrangement joins TRBV24-1 to TRBJ2-1; 14 positions match TRBD2. From germline, CDR1 is KGHDR and CDR2 SFDVKD. V lost 4 bases, J lost 0 bases, and 4 bases stayed unmatched. The CDR3 loop spans 18 amino acids. Here the CDR3 DNA reads TGTGCCACCAGTGACCCAGGACTAGCGGGAGGCTCCTACAATGAGCAGTTCTTC. Its protein is CATSDPGLAGGSYNEQFF.

The chain couples TRBV6-1 to TRBJ2-1, with 7 bases that match TRBD2. Germline loops: CDR1 MNHNS, CDR2 SASEGT. The V segment lost 0 bases and the J segment 4 bases; nucleotides outside the gene matches: 6. The CDR3 loop spans 16 amino acids. In nucleotides, the CDR3 is TGTGCCAGCAGTGAAGCGGGAGCGGGGTATTACAATGAGCAGTTCTTC. This codes for CASSEAGAGYYNEQFF.